These 10 T cell receptor beta chains were all obtained from the same sample, sequenced in a study of shared clonotypes between healthy human individuals. TCRdb's table, derived via immunoSEQ multiplex PCR, lists solely in-frame clones and lacks some. The table shows approximately 2.4 million clones, with under 97% occurring only once. The sample was naive CD4+ T cells sorted from blood. Documented subset: CD45RA+ positively selected. The source is a man aged 18 to 29 in good health.

V usage is TRBV5-1 and J usage is TRBJ2-5, with D perhaps TRBD2 (5 bases). CDR1 SGHRS and CDR2 YFSETQ come from the germline V gene. The CDR3 totals 13 residues. V shed 4 bases and J shed 5 bases, with 12 bases lying between them. The CDR3 is CASSTNGVETQYF. The CDR3 coding sequence is TGCGCCAGCAGCACGAACGGGGTGGAGACCCAGTACTTC.

The V and J genes are TRBV30 and TRBJ2-5; unclear D gene. Trimming shortened V by 1 base and J by 2 bases, and 5 bases separated the two germline ends. Germline CDR1 reads GTSNPN; CDR2 reads SVGIG (reference sequence). The CDR3 extends over 12 amino acids. DNA of the CDR3: TGTGCCTGGAGTGAGCCTCAAGAGACCCAGTACTTC. It encodes CAWSEPQETQYF.

This chain connects TRBV30 to TRBJ2-2; D remains ambiguous. This CDR3 comprises 14 residues. Germline values: CDR1 GTSNPN, CDR2 SVGIG (reference sequence). V was cut by 6 bases and J by 2 bases, with 13 bases left in between. In nucleotides, the CDR3 is TGTGCCTGTCCCTCAAGGGTAAACACCGGGGAGCTGTTTTTT. This codes for CACPSRVNTGELFF.

The chain has TRBV5-1 and TRBJ2-3; TRBD1 matches at 9 bases. The J segment lost 4 bases and the V segment lost 3 bases, leaving 9 bases of the junction unmatched. CDR1 and CDR2 (germline): SGHRS, YFSETQ. The CDR3 extends over 16 amino acids. The CDR3 DNA sequence: TGCGCCAGCAGCTGGGGCCGGGACAGGGCTTCAGATACGCAGTATTTT. Its protein is CASSWGRDRASDTQYF. The full variable domain, in which reference TRBV5-1 and TRBJ2-3 provide the parts outside the CDR3, is KAGVTQTPRYLIKTRGQQVTLSCSPISGHRSVSWYQQTPGQGLQFLFEYFSETQRNKGNFPGRFSGRQFSNSRSEMNVSTLELGDSALYLCASSWGRDRASDTQYFGPGTRLTVL.

The V and J genes are TRBV4-1 and TRBJ1-6, with 7 bases lining up with TRBD1. The CDR3 runs 15 residues. The V and J ends lost 2 bases and 14 bases, in that order; junction bases with no gene match: 12. Germline values: CDR1 MGHRA, CDR2 YSYEKL. The CDR3 DNA reads TGCGCCAGCAGCCAACCGGGACAGACGCGAGACGCCCTCCACTTT. It is translated as CASSQPGQTRDALHF.

The chain has TRBV7-9 and TRBJ1-2; D call uncertain. The CDR3 has 17 residues. Germline V gene sequence: CDR1 SEHNR, CDR2 FQNEAQ (reference sequence). V was cut by 1 base and J by 2 bases, with 17 bases left in between. The CDR3 DNA is TGTGCCAGCAGCTTAGGGGGTCTAGACGGCCACAACTATGGCTACACCTTC. Amino acid sequence: CASSLGGLDGHNYGYTF.

This rearrangement joins TRBV4-1 to TRBJ2-1; D perhaps matches TRBD2 (6 bases). Deletions cut 4 bases from V and 2 bases from J, with 12 bases between. The CDR3 has 15 residues. CDR1 is MGHRA and CDR2 is YSYEKL in the germline V gene. The CDR3 here is CASSRGGEAYNEQFF. CDR3 sequence (DNA): TGCGCCAGCAGCCGTGGAGGGGAGGCCTACAATGAGCAGTTCTTC.

Of note for this clone: The same CDR3 is also encoded by other DNA sequences in this sample. This rearrangement joins TRBV6-5 to TRBJ1-1; D is undetermined. CDR1 and CDR2 from the germline V gene are MNHEY and SVGAGI. The CDR3 totals 12 residues. Trimming removed 2 bases at V and 4 bases at J, with 5 bases between. CDR3 in DNA: TGTGCCAGCAGTTACGGCGGCACTGAAGCTTTCTTT. The encoded protein is CASSYGGTEAFF.

V and J are TRBV6-1 and TRBJ2-3; 8 bases align to TRBD1. The CDR3 sequence is 13 residues long. V trimming: 6 bases; J trimming: 5 bases; junction bases outside the gene matches: 4. CDR1 and CDR2 (germline): MNHNS, SASEGT. CDR3 residues: CASRQGAGDTQYF. The CDR3 DNA is TGTGCCAGCAGGCAGGGGGCGGGAGATACGCAGTATTTT.

This rearrangement joins TRBV7-8 to TRBJ2-1; 7 bases match TRBD2. Germline CDR1 reads SGHVS; CDR2 reads FQNEAQ. After removal of 4 bases from V and 0 bases from J, the junction contained 6 bases not matched to a gene. This CDR3 is built from 16 residues. CDR3 region: CASSSGGLNSYNEQFF. The CDR3 DNA reads TGTGCCAGCAGCTCGGGGGGTTTAAACTCCTACAATGAGCAGTTCTTC.